A selection of T cell receptor beta chains follows, all from one sample in a study of CD8 T cells in Susac syndrome. TCRdb re-called the immunoSEQ multiplex PCR reads with MiXCR, one entry per CDR3 protein. The repertoire holds some 200,000 distinct CDR3 sequences, with around 96% as singletons. Sequenced sample: CD4+ T cells from PBMCs. The receptors shown here come from a human donor with multiple sclerosis. Both conserved end residues are part of each CDR3. Each record gives: clone size, V gene, J gene, D gene, CDR3 protein, CDR3 DNA. The D gene is left open where the match is weak. Clone size is given for some rows only: seen once, a few or many times, or a class if the clone is expanded.

NA	TRBV12-3/TRBV12-4	TRBJ2-5	TRBD2	CASSSGVAGGPLETQYF	TGTGCCAGCAGTTCGGGGGTAGCGGGGGGGCCGCTAGAGACCCAGTACTTC
NA	TRBV29-1	TRBJ1-1	NA	CSSKCRVLYTEAFF	TGCAGCTCTAAGTGCAGGGTCTTGTACACTGAAGCTTTCTTT
NA	TRBV5-1	TRBJ2-2	NA	CASSLEGFARELFF	TGCGCCAGCAGCTTGGAGGGATTCGCCCGGGAGCTGTTTTTT
NA	TRBV12-3/TRBV12-4	TRBJ2-1	NA	CASSLIGNEQFF	TGTGCCAGCAGTTTAATAGGGAATGAGCAGTTCTTC
once	TRBV12-5	TRBJ2-3	NA	CASGGTTDTQYF	TGTGCTAGTGGTGGAACCACAGATACGCAGTATTTT
NA	TRBV30	TRBJ2-5	NA	CAGTKGRGEQETQYF	TGTGCCGGGACAAAAGGGCGCGGGGAGCAAGAGACCCAGTACTTC
once	TRBV7-9	TRBJ2-5	TRBD2	CASSSQRGPQETQYF	TGTGCCAGCAGCTCACAGCGGGGCCCACAAGAGACCCAGTACTTC
NA	TRBV9	TRBJ2-2	NA	CASSVKIALNTGELFF	TGTGCCAGCAGCGTAAAAATAGCGCTGAACACCGGGGAGCTGTTTTTT
NA	TRBV3-1	TRBJ2-1	TRBD1	CASSDRVNEQFF	TGTGCCAGCAGCGACAGGGTCAATGAGCAGTTCTTC
NA	TRBV6-5	TRBJ1-1	NA	CASSYSSGTANTEAFF	TGTGCCAGCAGTTACTCCTCCGGGACGGCGAACACTGAAGCTTTCTTT
NA	TRBV3-1	TRBJ2-7	TRBD2	CASSQVRTSATPYEQYF	TGTGCCAGCAGCCAAGTCAGGACTAGCGCGACGCCCTACGAGCAGTACTTC